This paragraph covers one TCR beta chain sequence. Antigen specificity is unknown. Repertoires were generated with immunoSEQ multiplex PCR, while TCRdb's copy carries only in-frame clones and drops some. Of some 200,000 clones listed, roughly three quarters are singletons. This entry belongs to a study of cytotoxic CD8 clonotypes in ibrutinib-treated CLL. Study-level background: Response samples followed a median about 11 months of treatment, range 6 to 36. General study results and limits: Before falling back toward baseline at progression, clonality had risen at the time of ibrutinib response. Starting clonality was above that of age-matched healthy donors and tracked circulating CD8+ T-cell counts.

This CDR3 comprises 19 residues. V dropped 9 bases and J dropped 1; count of bases not matched to a gene: 15. The germline V gene has CDR1 WNHNN and CDR2 SYGVQD (reference sequence). The sequencing here drew on PBMCs, taken after 12 months of ibrutinib treatment. The TCR was taken from a human donor with chronic lymphocytic leukemia. The chain links TRBV10-1 to TRBJ2-3; 14 nucleotides agree with TRBD2. In nucleotides, the CDR3 is TGCGCCAGGTCAGGGGTCGGGACTAGCGGGAGAGAAGGCACAGATACGCAGTATTTT. It codes for CARSGVGTSGREGTDTQYF.